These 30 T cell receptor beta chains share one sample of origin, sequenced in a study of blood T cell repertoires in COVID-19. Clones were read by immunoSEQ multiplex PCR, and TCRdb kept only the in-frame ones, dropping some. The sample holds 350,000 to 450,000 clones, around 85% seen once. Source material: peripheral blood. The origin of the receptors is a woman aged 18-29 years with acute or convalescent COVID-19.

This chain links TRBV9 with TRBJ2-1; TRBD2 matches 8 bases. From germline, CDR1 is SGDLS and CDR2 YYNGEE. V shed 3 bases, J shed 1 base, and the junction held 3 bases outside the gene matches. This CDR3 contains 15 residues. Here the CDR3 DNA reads TGTGCCAGCAGCGGAGCGGGAGTTTCCTACAATGAGCAGTTCTTC. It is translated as CASSGAGVSYNEQFF.

The CDR3 nucleotides are TGCGCCAGCAGTGAGTTGACAGGGGGCTCGGATGAGCAGTTCTTC. Translated: CASSELTGGSDEQFF. The chain carries TRBV10-2 and TRBJ2-1, with TRBD1 matching over 10 bases. The CDR3 length is 15 residues. In germline, CDR1 is WSHSY, CDR2 SAAADI. J gave up 8 bases and V 1 base, and 5 bases lay outside the gene matches.

The CDR3 here is CASSLLSRGDQPQHF. CDR3 in DNA: TGTGCCAGCAGCTTGTTGTCTCGGGGGGATCAGCCCCAGCATTTT. The chain employs TRBV5-6 and TRBJ1-5; D may be TRBD1 (5 bases). V dropped 1 base and J dropped 5 bases, with 13 bases sitting between them. This CDR3 region has 15 residues. Germline V lookup: CDR1 SGHDT, CDR2 YYEEEE.

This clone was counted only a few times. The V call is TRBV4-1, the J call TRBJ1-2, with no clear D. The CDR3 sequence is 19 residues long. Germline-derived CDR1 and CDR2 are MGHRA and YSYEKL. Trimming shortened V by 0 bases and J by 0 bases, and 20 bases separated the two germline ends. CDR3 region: CASSQDFRRRDTPNYGYTF. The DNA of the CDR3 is TGCGCCAGCAGCCAAGATTTCAGACGCCGGGATACTCCTAACTATGGCTACACCTTC.

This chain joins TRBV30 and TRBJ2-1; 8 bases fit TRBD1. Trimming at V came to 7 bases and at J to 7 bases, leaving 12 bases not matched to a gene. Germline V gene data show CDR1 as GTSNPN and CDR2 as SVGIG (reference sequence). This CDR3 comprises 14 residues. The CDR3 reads CAFSPGTGFNEQFF. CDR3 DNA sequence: TGTGCCTTTTCCCCCGGGACAGGTTTTAATGAGCAGTTCTTC.

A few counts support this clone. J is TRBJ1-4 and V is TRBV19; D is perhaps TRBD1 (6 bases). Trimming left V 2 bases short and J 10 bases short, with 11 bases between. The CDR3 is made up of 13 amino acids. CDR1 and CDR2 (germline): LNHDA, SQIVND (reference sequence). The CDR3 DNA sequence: TGTGCCAGTAGTATAATCGGCAGGGGAAAACTGTTTTTT. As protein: CASSIIGRGKLFF.

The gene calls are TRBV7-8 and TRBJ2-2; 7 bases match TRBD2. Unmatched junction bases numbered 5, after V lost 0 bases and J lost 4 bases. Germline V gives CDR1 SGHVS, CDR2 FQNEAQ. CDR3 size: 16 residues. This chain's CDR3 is CASSLAGGPSTGELFF. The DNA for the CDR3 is TGTGCCAGCAGCTTAGCGGGAGGGCCTAGCACCGGGGAGCTGTTTTTT.

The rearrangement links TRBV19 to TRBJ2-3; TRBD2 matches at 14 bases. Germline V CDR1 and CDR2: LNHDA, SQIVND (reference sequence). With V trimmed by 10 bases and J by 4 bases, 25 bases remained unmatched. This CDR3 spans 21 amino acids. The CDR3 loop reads CATHGRTVGTSGRSPADTQYF. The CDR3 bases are TGTGCCACCCACGGGCGGACGGTAGGGACTAGCGGGAGATCCCCAGCAGATACGCAGTATTTT.

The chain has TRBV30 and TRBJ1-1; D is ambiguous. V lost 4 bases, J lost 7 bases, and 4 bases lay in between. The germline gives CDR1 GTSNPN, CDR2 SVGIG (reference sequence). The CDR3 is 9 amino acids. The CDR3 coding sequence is TGTGCCTGGACACTTGAAGCTTTCTTT. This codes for CAWTLEAFF.

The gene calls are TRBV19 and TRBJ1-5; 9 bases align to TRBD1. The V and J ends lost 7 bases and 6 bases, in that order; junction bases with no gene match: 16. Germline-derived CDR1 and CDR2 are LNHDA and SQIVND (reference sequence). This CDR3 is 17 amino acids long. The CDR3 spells CASTSSPGTGRSQPQHF. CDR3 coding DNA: TGTGCCAGTACCTCAAGTCCCGGGACAGGGAGGAGTCAGCCCCAGCATTTT.

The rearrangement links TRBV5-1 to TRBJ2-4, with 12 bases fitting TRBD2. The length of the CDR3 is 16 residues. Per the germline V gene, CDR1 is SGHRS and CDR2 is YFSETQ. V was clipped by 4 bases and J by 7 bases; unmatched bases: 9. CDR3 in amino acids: CASSARTSGAGNIQYF. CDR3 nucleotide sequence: TGCGCCAGCAGCGCCAGGACTAGCGGGGCCGGGAACATTCAGTACTTC. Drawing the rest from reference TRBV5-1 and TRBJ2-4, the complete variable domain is KAGVTQTPRYLIKTRGQQVTLSCSPISGHRSVSWYQQTPGQGLQFLFEYFSETQRNKGNFPGRFSGRQFSNSRSEMNVSTLELGDSALYLCASSARTSGAGNIQYFGAGTRLSVL.

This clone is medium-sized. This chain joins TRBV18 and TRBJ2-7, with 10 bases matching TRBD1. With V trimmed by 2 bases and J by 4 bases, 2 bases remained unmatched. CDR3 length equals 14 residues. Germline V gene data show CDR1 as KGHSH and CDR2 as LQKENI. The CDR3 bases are TGTGCCAGCTCACCAGGGACAGGGGCGTACGAGCAGTACTTC. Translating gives CASSPGTGAYEQYF.

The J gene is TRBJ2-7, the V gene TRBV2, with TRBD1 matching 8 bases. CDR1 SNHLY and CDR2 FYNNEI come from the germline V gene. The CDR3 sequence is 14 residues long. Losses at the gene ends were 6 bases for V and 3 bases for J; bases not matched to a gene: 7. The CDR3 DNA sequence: TGTGCCAGCAGGGGACAGGTCGATGGCTACGAGCAGTACTTC. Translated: CASRGQVDGYEQYF. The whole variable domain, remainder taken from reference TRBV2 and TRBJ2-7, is EPEVTQTPSHQVTQMGQEVILRCVPISNHLYFYWYRQILGQKVEFLVSFYNNEISEKSEIFDDQFSVERPDGSNFTLKIRSTKLEDSAMYFCASRGQVDGYEQYFGPGTRLTVT.

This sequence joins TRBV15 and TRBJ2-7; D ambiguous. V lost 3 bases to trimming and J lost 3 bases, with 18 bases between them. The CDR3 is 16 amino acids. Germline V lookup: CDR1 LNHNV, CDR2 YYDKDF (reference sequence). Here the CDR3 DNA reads TGTGCCACCAGCAGCAGGTTCCGCAAGACCCTCTACGAGCAGTACTTC. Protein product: CATSSRFRKTLYEQYF. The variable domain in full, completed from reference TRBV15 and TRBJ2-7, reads DAMVIQNPRYQVTQFGKPVTLSCSQTLNHNVMYWYQQKSSQAPKLLFHYYDKDFNNEADTPDNFQSRRPNTSFCFLDIRSPGLGDTAMYLCATSSRFRKTLYEQYFGPGTRLTVT.

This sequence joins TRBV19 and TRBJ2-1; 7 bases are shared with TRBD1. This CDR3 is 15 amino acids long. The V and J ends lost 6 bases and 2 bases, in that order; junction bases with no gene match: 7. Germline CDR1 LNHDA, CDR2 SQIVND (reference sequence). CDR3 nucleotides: TGTGCCAGTAGCCTAGGGGACAGTGCCTACAATGAGCAGTTCTTC. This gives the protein CASSLGDSAYNEQFF.

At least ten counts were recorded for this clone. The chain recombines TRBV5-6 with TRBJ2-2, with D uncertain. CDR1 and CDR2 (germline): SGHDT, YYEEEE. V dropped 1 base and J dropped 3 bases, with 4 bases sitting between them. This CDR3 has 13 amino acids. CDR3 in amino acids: CASSLRDTGELFF. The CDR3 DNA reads TGTGCCAGCAGCTTGCGGGACACCGGGGAGCTGTTTTTT.

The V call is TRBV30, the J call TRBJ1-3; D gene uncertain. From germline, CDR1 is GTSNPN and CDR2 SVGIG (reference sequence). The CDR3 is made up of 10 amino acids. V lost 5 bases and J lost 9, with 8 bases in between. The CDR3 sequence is CAWGTGTIYF. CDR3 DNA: TGTGCCTGGGGTACCGGCACCATATATTTT. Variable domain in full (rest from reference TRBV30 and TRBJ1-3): SQTIHQWPATLVQPVGSPLSLECTVEGTSNPNLYWYRQAAGRGLQLLFYSVGIGQISSEVPQNLSASRPQDRQFILSSKKLLLSDSGFYLCAWGTGTIYFGEGSWLTVV.

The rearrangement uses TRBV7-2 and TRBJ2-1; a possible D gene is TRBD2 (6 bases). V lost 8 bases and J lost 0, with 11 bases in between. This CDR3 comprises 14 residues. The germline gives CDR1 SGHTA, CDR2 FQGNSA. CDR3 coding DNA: TGTGCCAGCGGCAGGAGGGGCTCCTACAATGAGCAGTTCTTC. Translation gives CASGRRGSYNEQFF.

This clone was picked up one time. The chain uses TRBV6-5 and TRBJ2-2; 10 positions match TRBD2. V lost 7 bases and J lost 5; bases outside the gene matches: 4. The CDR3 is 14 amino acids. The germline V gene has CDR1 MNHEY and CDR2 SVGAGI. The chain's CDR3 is CASKRGGETGELFF. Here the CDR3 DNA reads TGTGCCAGCAAGCGGGGGGGCGAAACCGGGGAGCTGTTTTTT.

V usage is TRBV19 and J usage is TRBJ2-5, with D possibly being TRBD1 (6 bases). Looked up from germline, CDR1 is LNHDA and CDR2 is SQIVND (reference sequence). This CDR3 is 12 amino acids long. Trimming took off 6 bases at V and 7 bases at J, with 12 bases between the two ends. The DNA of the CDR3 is TGTGCCAGTAGCGGACCCAGGGGGACCCAGTACTTC. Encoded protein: CASSGPRGTQYF.

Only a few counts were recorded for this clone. CDR3 in DNA: TGTGCCAGCAGCTTAGGACACAACGGCGAGCAGTACTTC. It specifies CASSLGHNGEQYF. The genes are TRBV7-2 and TRBJ2-7; D is unresolved. CDR3 length equals 13 residues. Trimming removed 1 base from V and 6 bases from J, with 10 bases in between. Germline CDR1 SGHTA, CDR2 FQGNSA.

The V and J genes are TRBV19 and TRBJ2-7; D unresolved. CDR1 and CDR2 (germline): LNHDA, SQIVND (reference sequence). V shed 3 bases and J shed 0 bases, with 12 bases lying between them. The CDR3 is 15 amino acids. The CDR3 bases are TGTGCCAGTAGTATCTCCGGCGGTGACTCCTACGAGCAGTACTTC. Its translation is CASSISGGDSYEQYF. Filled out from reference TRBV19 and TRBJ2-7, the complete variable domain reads DGGITQSPKYLFRKEGQNVTLSCEQNLNHDAMYWYRQDPGQGLRLIYYSQIVNDFQKGDIAEGYSVSREKKESFPLTVTSAQKNPTAFYLCASSISGGDSYEQYFGPGTRLTVT.

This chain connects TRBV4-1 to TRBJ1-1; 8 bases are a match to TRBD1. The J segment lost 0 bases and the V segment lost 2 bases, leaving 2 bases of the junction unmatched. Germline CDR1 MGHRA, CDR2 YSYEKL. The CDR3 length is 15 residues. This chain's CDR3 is CASSQSGQVNTEAFF. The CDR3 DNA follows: TGCGCCAGCAGCCAATCGGGACAGGTGAACACTGAAGCTTTCTTT.

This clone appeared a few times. CDR3 protein: CASESGANEKLFF. The CDR3 bases are TGTGCCAGCGAATCGGGGGCTAATGAAAAACTGTTTTTT. The V and J genes are TRBV28 and TRBJ1-4, with a weak D call TRBD1 (5 bases). The CDR3 has 13 amino acids. Trimming stripped 8 bases from V and 3 bases from J, with 10 bases between. Germline CDR1 MDHEN, CDR2 SYDVKM.

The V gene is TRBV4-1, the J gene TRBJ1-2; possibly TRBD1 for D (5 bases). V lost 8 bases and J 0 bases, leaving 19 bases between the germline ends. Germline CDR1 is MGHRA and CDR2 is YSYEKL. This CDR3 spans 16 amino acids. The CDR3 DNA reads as TGCGCCAGCGATTTGGGACTCCGAAGGGCTAACTATGGCTACACCTTC. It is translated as CASDLGLRRANYGYTF.

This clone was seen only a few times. CDR3 amino acids: CASSQGLAGIEQFF. Written as DNA, the CDR3 is TGTGCCAGCAGCCAAGGGCTAGCGGGGATTGAGCAGTTCTTC. The V gene is TRBV3-1 (or the pseudogene TRBV3-2), the J gene TRBJ2-1, with 9 positions matching TRBD2. Losses at the gene ends were 1 base for V and 9 bases for J; bases not matched to a gene: 4. Germline V gives CDR1 LGHDT, CDR2 YNNKEL (reference sequence). The CDR3 is 14 amino acids.

The CDR3 DNA follows: TGTGCCAGCAGCGCTCACGACAGGGCCTACGAGCAGTACTTC. This sequence encodes CASSAHDRAYEQYF. The chain joins TRBV9 to TRBJ2-7, with 7 bases aligning to TRBD1. Trimming at V came to 3 bases and at J to 2 bases, leaving 5 bases not matched to a gene. In germline, CDR1 is SGDLS, CDR2 YYNGEE. CDR3 length equals 14 residues.

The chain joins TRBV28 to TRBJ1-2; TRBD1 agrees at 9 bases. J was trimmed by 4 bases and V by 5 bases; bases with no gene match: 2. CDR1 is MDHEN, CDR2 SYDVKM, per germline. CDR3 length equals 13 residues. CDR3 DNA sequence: TGTGCCAGCAGTCCACAGGGGGCCTATGGCTACACCTTC. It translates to CASSPQGAYGYTF.

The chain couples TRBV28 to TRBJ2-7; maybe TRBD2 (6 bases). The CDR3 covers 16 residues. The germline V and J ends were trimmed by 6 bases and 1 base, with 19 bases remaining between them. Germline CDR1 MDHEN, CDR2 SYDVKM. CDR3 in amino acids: CASSQTTSSPSYEQYF. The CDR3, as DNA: TGTGCCAGCAGCCAAACGACTAGTTCGCCATCCTACGAGCAGTACTTC. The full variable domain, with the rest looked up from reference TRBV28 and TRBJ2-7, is DVKVTQSSRYLVKRTGEKVFLECVQDMDHENMFWYRQDPGLGLRLIYFSYDVKMKEKGDIPEGYSVSREKKERFSLILESASTNQTSMYLCASSQTTSSPSYEQYFGPGTRLTVT.

This CDR3 is CAISGGGEETQYF. DNA for the CDR3: TGTGCCATCAGTGGGGGCGGGGAAGAGACCCAGTACTTC. The rearrangement uses TRBV10-3 and TRBJ2-5; D might be TRBD2 (6 bases). The CDR3 loop spans 13 amino acids. Germline-derived CDR1 and CDR2 are ENHRY and SYGVKD. Trimming cost V 4 bases and J 3 bases, with 9 bases left between them.